The present T cell receptor (beta chain) was sequenced within a study of cytomegalovirus exposure and HLA in healthy donors. The study's findings and limits: Accounts indicate the classifier identified cytomegalovirus status with strong specificity and sensitivity. Cytomegalovirus-associated status was assigned to about 170 TCR beta chains. Specific recognition of CMV antigens was confirmed in vitro for a few chains (all CMV-associated).

As for this clone: The target antigen is unknown. A junction end diverges from the germline sequence, so it may reflect a read error.

TCRdb's copy holds only in-frame clones and misses some; the assay was immunoSEQ multiplex PCR. This table holds fewer than 200,000 clones, around nine tenths found once. There are 13 residues in the CDR3. Germline assignment: CDR1 SSHAT and CDR2 FNYEAQ (reference sequence). This TCR was recovered from a man aged 30 to 45 in good health and CMV-seropositive. The chain employs TRBV7-7 and TRBJ2-7; 9 bases fit TRBD2. Sample: PBMCs. The DNA of the CDR3 is TGTGCTAGCAGCCAGCGGGAGGCCTACGAGCAGTACTTC. Its translation is CASSQREAYEQYF. Full variable domain (outside the CDR3, taken from reference TRBV7-7 and TRBJ2-7): GAGVSQSPRYKVTKRGQDVTLRCDPISSHATLYWYQQALGQGPEFLTYFNYEAQPDKSGLPSDRFSAERPEGSISTLTIQRTEQRDSAMYRCASSQREAYEQYFGPGTRLTVT.